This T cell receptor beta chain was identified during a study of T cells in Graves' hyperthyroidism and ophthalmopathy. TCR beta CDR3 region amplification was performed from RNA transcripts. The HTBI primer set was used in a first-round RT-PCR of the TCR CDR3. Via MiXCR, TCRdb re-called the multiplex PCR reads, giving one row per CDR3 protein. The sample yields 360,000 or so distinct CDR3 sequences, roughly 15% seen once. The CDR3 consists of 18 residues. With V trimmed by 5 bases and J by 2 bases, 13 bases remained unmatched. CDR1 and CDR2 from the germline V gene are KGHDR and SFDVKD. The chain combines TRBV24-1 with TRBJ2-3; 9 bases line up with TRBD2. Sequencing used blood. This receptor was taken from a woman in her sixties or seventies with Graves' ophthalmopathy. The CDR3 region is CATSGPASSGTNTDTQYF. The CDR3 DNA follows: TGTGCCACCAGTGGCCCCGCTTCTAGCGGGACAAACACAGATACGCAGTATTTT.